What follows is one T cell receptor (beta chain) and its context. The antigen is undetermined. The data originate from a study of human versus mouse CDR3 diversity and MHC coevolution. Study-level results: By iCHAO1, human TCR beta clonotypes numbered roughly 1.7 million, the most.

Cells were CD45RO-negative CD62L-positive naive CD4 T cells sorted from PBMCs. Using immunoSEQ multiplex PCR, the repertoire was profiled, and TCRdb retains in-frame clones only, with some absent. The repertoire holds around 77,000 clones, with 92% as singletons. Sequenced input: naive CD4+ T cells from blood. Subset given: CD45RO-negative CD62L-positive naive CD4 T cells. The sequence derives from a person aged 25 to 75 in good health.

CDR3 DNA sequence: TGTGCCAGCAGTGAATATGGAGGCAGCTCCTATGGCTACACCTTC. This gives the protein CASSEYGGSSYGYTF. The chain links TRBV6-1 to TRBJ1-2; D gene unclear. The germline gives CDR1 MNHNS, CDR2 SASEGT. V was pared by 2 bases and J by 4 bases, with 14 bases between. There are 15 residues in the CDR3.